This T cell receptor (beta chain) was captured in a study of cytomegalovirus exposure and HLA in healthy donors. Study conclusions and caveats: The likely explanation for a cluster of highly shared sequence variants was sequencing artifact. With further analysis later on, most CMV-associated TCR beta chains appeared HLA-restricted. With high specificity and sensitivity, the classifier reportedly diagnosed cytomegalovirus status. Researchers had no immune exposure information except CMV serostatus available.

Worth noting for this clone: The antigen remains undetermined.

V lost 6 bases and J lost 2, with 17 bases in between. The CDR3 runs to 15 residues. CDR1 MNHEY and CDR2 SMNVEV come from the germline V gene (reference sequence). PCR employed 60 Vbeta and 13 Jbeta primers. Profiled with immunoSEQ multiplex PCR; TCRdb holds only in-frame clones, not every one. This table has over 150,000 clones, less than 90% appearing once. The sequencing sample was made of PBMCs. The TCR sequence derives from a man aged 45-65 years in good health and CMV-seronegative. The V call is TRBV27, the J call TRBJ2-7; D is unclear. CDR3 coding DNA: TGTGCCAGCAGGTCGCTTGGCAGTAATCCCTACGAGCAGTACTTC. This gives the protein CASRSLGSNPYEQYF.